These 28 T cell receptor beta chains were all obtained from the same sample, sequenced in a study of blood T cell repertoires in COVID-19. TCRdb keeps only in-frame clones here, not all; method: immunoSEQ multiplex PCR. This repertoire shows under 150,000 clones, more than 65% found once; its top ten account for roughly 4.5%. Sequencing was done on a sample of peripheral blood. These receptors originate from a man aged 55 to 69 with acute or convalescent COVID-19.

The rearrangement uses TRBV6-4 and TRBJ1-1; a possible D gene is TRBD1 (6 bases). CDR1 and CDR2 (germline): MRHNA, SNTAGT. There are 13 residues in the CDR3. Trimming shortened V by 5 bases and J by 3 bases, and 10 bases separated the two germline ends. CDR3 coding DNA: TGTGCCAGCAGTCAAACAGGGTACACTGAAGCTTTCTTT. Translated, it gives CASSQTGYTEAFF.

This clone has more than one count but fewer than ten. V and J are TRBV10-3 and TRBJ2-1; D unclear. The CDR3 has 14 residues. The germline V gene has CDR1 ENHRY and CDR2 SYGVKD. Deletions cut 3 bases from V and 5 bases from J, with 11 bases between. The CDR3 nucleotides read TGTGCCATCAGTGACCCGGGTCTTAACAATGAGCAGTTCTTC. This translates into CAISDPGLNNEQFF.

The chain combines TRBV19 with TRBJ2-2; 9 bases match TRBD1. V shed 5 bases, J shed 6 bases, and the junction held 7 bases outside the gene matches. From germline, CDR1 is LNHDA and CDR2 SQIVND (reference sequence). CDR3 size: 15 residues. The CDR3 sequence is CASSQTGGTAGELFF. CDR3 coding DNA: TGTGCCAGTAGTCAGACAGGGGGGACTGCCGGGGAGCTGTTTTTT. Variable domain in full (rest from reference TRBV19 and TRBJ2-2): DGGITQSPKYLFRKEGQNVTLSCEQNLNHDAMYWYRQDPGQGLRLIYYSQIVNDFQKGDIAEGYSVSREKKESFPLTVTSAQKNPTAFYLCASSQTGGTAGELFFGEGSRLTVL.

V and J are TRBV11-1 and TRBJ2-3, with 7 bases that match TRBD2. CDR1 and CDR2 from the germline V gene are SGHAT and FQDESV (reference sequence). The CDR3 has 16 amino acids. Trimming cost V 1 base and J 6 bases; bases outside gene matches: 10. This CDR3 reads CASSLEGTTSRDTQYF. The CDR3 coding sequence is TGTGCCAGCAGCTTAGAGGGGACTACCTCGAGGGATACGCAGTATTTT.

The rearrangement joins TRBV3-1 (or the pseudogene TRBV3-2) to TRBJ2-7; TRBD2 is a possible D gene (5 bases). The germline gives CDR1 LGHDT, CDR2 YNNKEL (reference sequence). This CDR3 comprises 13 residues. V lost 6 bases to trimming and J lost 7 bases, with 16 bases between them. The CDR3 nucleotides read TGTGCCAGCAGTTGGACTCGAGGGCAGGAGCAGTACTTC. It specifies CASSWTRGQEQYF.

The V gene is TRBV24-1, the J gene TRBJ2-7; D is perhaps TRBD2 (6 bases). Germline CDR1 is KGHDR and CDR2 is SFDVKD. The CDR3 runs 16 residues. Trimming removed 1 base from V and 3 bases from J, with 15 bases in between. DNA for the CDR3: TGTGCCACCAGTGATTTTACCACTAGCTTCGACTACGAGCAGTACTTC. It encodes CATSDFTTSFDYEQYF.

The sample holds one count of this clone. This chain connects TRBV5-4 to TRBJ1-2; tentative D call: TRBD1 (6 bases). Germline assignment: CDR1 SGHNT and CDR2 YYREEE (reference sequence). V lost 0 bases to trimming and J lost 2 bases, with 11 bases between them. The CDR3 is 15 residues long. CDR3 protein: CASSLGGGRNYGYTF. DNA of the CDR3: TGTGCCAGCAGCTTGGGAGGGGGACGGAACTATGGCTACACCTTC.

V is TRBV7-9 and J is TRBJ1-4, with D possibly being TRBD1 (6 bases). The CDR3 consists of 15 residues. Deletions cut 5 bases from V and 2 bases from J, with 12 bases between. The germline gives CDR1 SEHNR, CDR2 FQNEAQ (reference sequence). The CDR3 loop is CASSPTGLTNEKLFF. The CDR3 bases are TGTGCCAGCAGCCCCACAGGGTTGACTAATGAAAAACTGTTTTTT. Full variable domain (missing parts from reference TRBV7-9 and TRBJ1-4): DTGVSQNPRHKITKRGQNVTFRCDPISEHNRLYWYRQTLGQGPEFLTYFQNEAQLEKSRLLSDRFSAERPKGSFSTLEIQRTEQGDSAMYLCASSPTGLTNEKLFFGSGTQLSVL.

The V and J genes are TRBV3-1 (or the pseudogene TRBV3-2) and TRBJ2-2, with TRBD2 identical over 10 bases. Per germline, CDR1 LGHDT and CDR2 YNNKEL (reference sequence). This CDR3 has 15 residues. V gave up 5 bases and J gave up 7 bases; unmatched junction bases: 7. The CDR3 DNA follows: TGTGCCAGCAGCACAAGCGGGAGGGCCATCGGGGAGCTGTTTTTT. Amino acid sequence: CASSTSGRAIGELFF.

The genes are TRBV12-3 or TRBV12-4 and TRBJ2-7; tentatively, D is TRBD2 (5 bases). V lost 5 bases and J 6 bases, leaving 14 bases between the germline ends. The CDR3 runs 13 residues. CDR3 nucleotide sequence: TGTGCCAGCAGTCGCGGGCCCTCCGGCGAGCAGTACTTC. Its protein product is CASSRGPSGEQYF.

V gene TRBV5-1 combines with J gene TRBJ2-2; TRBD2 agrees at 9 bases. Germline V gene lookup returns CDR1 SGHRS and CDR2 YFSETQ. The CDR3 totals 16 residues. The ends lost 0 bases at V and 7 bases at J; junction bases unmatched: 7. In nucleotides, the CDR3 is TGCGCCAGCAGCTTGGGTGGCGGGAGGGCGCACGGGGAGCTGTTTTTT. This codes for CASSLGGGRAHGELFF.

This clone was detected only a few times. The chain joins TRBV4-2 to TRBJ2-7; D perhaps matches TRBD1 (6 bases). Deletions cut 3 bases from V and 0 bases from J, with 12 bases between. The CDR3 consists of 15 residues. Looked up from germline, CDR1 is LGHNA and CDR2 is YNFKEQ. CDR3 amino acids: CASSHPTGNSYEQYF. CDR3 DNA sequence: TGTGCCAGCAGCCACCCCACAGGGAACTCCTACGAGCAGTACTTC.

In DNA, the CDR3 is TGTGCCAGCAGCTTCGGACAGGGGAGCTCCTACGAGCAGTACTTC. Translation gives CASSFGQGSSYEQYF. This rearrangement joins TRBV7-8 to TRBJ2-7; 9 nucleotides match TRBD1. Per germline, CDR1 SGHVS and CDR2 FQNEAQ. V lost 3 bases and J lost 0; bases outside the gene matches: 3. This CDR3 has 15 residues.

J is TRBJ2-7 and V is TRBV4-1; 8 bases agree with TRBD2. With 1 base clipped from V and 4 bases from J, the junction kept 6 bases outside the gene matches. The length of the CDR3 is 15 residues. CDR1 and CDR2 from the germline V gene are MGHRA and YSYEKL. In DNA form, the CDR3 reads TGCGCCAGCAGCCAAGGCGCGGGAGGTACGTACGAGCAGTACTTC. Amino acids: CASSQGAGGTYEQYF.

The chain employs TRBV7-3 and TRBJ2-1; TRBD2 matches 8 bases. The CDR3 is 17 residues long. CDR1 and CDR2 (germline): SGHTA, FQGTGA. V lost 4 bases, J lost 5 bases, and 13 bases stayed unmatched. The CDR3 bases are TGTGCCAGCAGCTCTAAAGGTTCGGGAGGGCCTCACAATGAGCAGTTCTTC. It encodes CASSSKGSGGPHNEQFF.

In this sample, this clone turned up once. The chain uses TRBV5-1 and TRBJ2-7; 8 positions match TRBD1. CDR1 and CDR2 from the germline V gene are SGHRS and YFSETQ. The CDR3 contains 13 residues. V trimming: 7 bases; J trimming: 2 bases; junction bases outside the gene matches: 5. CDR3 region: CASRDRPPYEQYF. Here the CDR3 DNA reads TGCGCCAGCCGGGACAGGCCCCCCTACGAGCAGTACTTC.

The chain links TRBV5-1 to TRBJ2-3; 12 bases are a match to TRBD2. Germline CDR1 reads SGHRS; CDR2 reads YFSETQ. This CDR3 is 14 amino acids long. Unmatched junction bases numbered 2, after V lost 5 bases and J lost 4 bases. The CDR3 region has the DNA TGCGCCAGCAGGACTAGCGGGAGCGCAGATACGCAGTATTTT. Encoded protein: CASRTSGSADTQYF. The full variable domain, completed using reference TRBV5-1 and TRBJ2-3, is KAGVTQTPRYLIKTRGQQVTLSCSPISGHRSVSWYQQTPGQGLQFLFEYFSETQRNKGNFPGRFSGRQFSNSRSEMNVSTLELGDSALYLCASRTSGSADTQYFGPGTRLTVL.

Ten or more counts support this clone. V gene TRBV27 combines with J gene TRBJ2-7; D may be TRBD2 (6 bases). This CDR3 region has 14 residues. CDR1 is MNHEY and CDR2 is SMNVEV in the germline V gene (reference sequence). V lost 4 bases to trimming and J lost 4 bases, with 14 bases between them. As DNA, the CDR3 is TGTGCCAGCAGTTCGGGACTTCTTAGGTACGAGCAGTACTTC. Translating it yields CASSSGLLRYEQYF.

V is TRBV4-2 and J is TRBJ2-5; D may be TRBD2 (7 bases). With 0 bases removed from V and 4 bases from J, the gap between germline ends came to 12 bases. The CDR3 is 15 residues long. From germline, CDR1 is LGHNA and CDR2 YNFKEQ. CDR3 DNA sequence: TGTGCCAGCAGCCAAGATTGGGGGGGGGCAGAGACCCAGTACTTC. Translation: CASSQDWGGAETQYF.

The CDR3 is CASSLRTGSSGNTIYF. In DNA, the CDR3 is TGTGCCAGCAGCCTACGGACAGGAAGCTCTGGAAACACCATATATTTT. The V gene is TRBV7-9, the J gene TRBJ1-3; TRBD1 agrees at 7 bases. Germline-derived CDR1 and CDR2 are SEHNR and FQNEAQ (reference sequence). The CDR3 consists of 16 residues. V was clipped by 5 bases and J by 0 bases; unmatched bases: 7.

The chain links TRBV4-1 to TRBJ1-2, with D unclear. This CDR3 has 16 amino acids. With 4 bases removed from V and 4 bases from J, the gap between germline ends came to 19 bases. Germline assignment: CDR1 MGHRA and CDR2 YSYEKL. CDR3 nucleotide sequence: TGCGCCAGCAGCCCGTTCGGGCCGGGGTCCCTCTATGGCTACACCTTC. This sequence encodes CASSPFGPGSLYGYTF.

The chain combines TRBV21-1 with TRBJ1-2; no DNA check was done on the table's D call, TRBD1. TRBV21-1 is flagged as a pseudogene. There are 13 residues in the CDR3. The CDR3 DNA follows: TGTGCCAGCAGCAAAGGGACAGTTTGTGGCTACACCTTC. This gives the protein CASSKGTVCGYTF.

This sequence joins TRBV21-1 and TRBJ2-2; the D call of TRBD2 is as the table states it, not checked on the DNA. TRBV21-1 represents a pseudogene. The length of the CDR3 is 16 residues. Here the CDR3 reads CASSKGRVLSPGELFF. In nucleotides, the CDR3 is TGTGCCAGCAGCAAAGGCCGGGTCCTAAGTCCCGGGGAGCTGTTTTTT.

This sequence joins TRBV6-1 and TRBJ1-6, with D possibly being TRBD1 (5 bases). The germline gives CDR1 MNHNS, CDR2 SASEGT. Trimming removed 2 bases from V and 7 bases from J, with 12 bases in between. This CDR3 contains 15 residues. CDR3 loop: CASSEQGFGNSPLHF. The CDR3, as DNA: TGTGCCAGCAGTGAACAGGGATTCGGCAATTCACCCCTCCACTTT.

CDR3 sequence reads: CASNPLRDREYEQYF. In nucleotides, the CDR3 is TGTGCCAGCAACCCACTCCGGGACAGGGAGTACGAGCAGTACTTC. The gene calls are TRBV28 and TRBJ2-7; 9 nucleotides match TRBD1. Germline lookup yields CDR1 MDHEN and CDR2 SYDVKM. This CDR3 contains 15 residues. The V and J ends lost 7 bases and 4 bases, in that order; junction bases with no gene match: 11.

V and J are TRBV9 and TRBJ2-7; 7 positions match TRBD1. Germline-derived CDR1 and CDR2 are SGDLS and YYNGEE. J was trimmed by 1 base and V by 5 bases; bases with no gene match: 9. The CDR3 sequence is 15 residues long. CDR3 amino acids: CASSRGSGGSYEQYF. The CDR3 nucleotides read TGTGCCAGCAGTCGTGGGTCAGGGGGATCCTACGAGCAGTACTTC.

The chain combines TRBV9 with TRBJ2-5; 8 bases line up with TRBD1. The CDR3 runs 14 residues. Trimming at V came to 4 bases and at J to 1 base, leaving 3 bases not matched to a gene. CDR1 and CDR2 (germline): SGDLS, YYNGEE. The CDR3, as DNA: TGTGCCAGCAGCTCCGGGACAGGCCAAGAGACCCAGTACTTC. Its translation: CASSSGTGQETQYF.

V gene TRBV27 combines with J gene TRBJ2-7; a possible D gene is TRBD2 (5 bases). Germline V gives CDR1 MNHEY, CDR2 SMNVEV (reference sequence). This CDR3 has 16 amino acids. V shed 6 bases and J shed 1 base, with 19 bases lying between them. CDR3 in DNA: TGTGCCAGCAGCCATGGACTGAAGTCGAGATCCTACGAGCAGTACTTC. Its protein product is CASSHGLKSRSYEQYF.